This T cell receptor beta chain emerged from a study of response to subunit inactivated influenza vaccine (dated by TCRdb to the late 2010s). At the level of the whole study: To follow how T cells responded to a trivalent subunit inactivated influenza vaccine, the researchers relied on deep quantitative profiling of the T cell receptor repertoire.

Turning to this clonotype: No antigen is known for it. Within one base of it there is no much larger clone, and no base qualities were kept.

Library construction relied on RT-PCR. Sequencing took place on an Illumina HiSeq 2500. TCRdb handled the public reads itself, with Q25 trimming in fastp and clone calling in MiXCR, and kept productive beta chains. Rows with a matching CDR3 protein are joined into one entry that keeps the most common DNA and genes. Recorded for this sample are about 500,000 distinct CDR3 sequences; less than 7.5% of them occurred a single time. The ten largest account for around 12% of the sample. Overall study results and their limits: The authors suggested that each seasonal influenza vaccination may recruit only a limited number of new T cells.

The receptor was derived from a man aged 50 to 69 who received an inactivated influenza vaccine. Donor details come from another sample of the same person, matched by shared clones. This sample comprised PBMCs from blood, obtained roughly 24 months after vaccination.

Here is the DNA: TGTGCCAGCAGCCTTTCCCGACTAGCGTTGACAGATACGCAGTATTTT. It specifies CASSLSRLALTDTQYF. The chain links TRBV11-2 with TRBJ2-3, with 8 junctional bases fitting TRBD2. The CDR3 goes from the cysteine to the phenylalanine over 16 residues. Only the CDR3 DNA is retained, 48 bases long and in frame from the first base. The germline V gene supplies CDR1 SGHAT and CDR2 FQNNGV. V is pruned by 5 bases and J by 3 bases, leaving 10 bases of the junction without a gene match.